These T cell receptor beta chains were read from a single sample in a study of cytomegalovirus exposure and HLA in healthy donors. Clones were read by immunoSEQ multiplex PCR, and TCRdb kept only the in-frame ones, dropping some. This table has roughly 200,000 clones, about 89% appearing once. Material: PBMCs. The receptor source for this set is a woman younger than 30 in good health and CMV-seronegative. Each CDR3 is given with its conserved first and last residue. A D gene is named only where the DNA matches it firmly.

>TRBJ1-2|TRBD1|TRBV5-4
TGTGCCAGCAGCTCAGTGACAGGGGTCCCGTTGGGCTACACCTTC
CASSSVTGVPLGYTF
>TRBJ1-3|.|TRBV6-1
TGTGCCAGCAGTGAACAGGGCCTGGGAAACACCATATATTTT
CASSEQGLGNTIYF
>TRBJ1-4|.|TRBV25-1
TGTGCCAGCAGTGAAGTGGGCAGTTCCAATGAAAAACTGTTTTTT
CASSEVGSSNEKLFF
>TRBJ2-7|.|TRBV7-9
TGTGCCAGCAGCCTCCAGGGGAATGAGCAGTACTTC
CASSLQGNEQYF
>TRBJ1-2|.|TRBV6-5
TGTGCCAGCAGTCCGACGGACAGTCTCTATGGCTACACCTTC
CASSPTDSLYGYTF
>TRBJ1-4|.|TRBV4-3
TGCGCCAGCAGCCAAGACAGGCTTTCTGCTAATGAAAAACTGTTTTTT
CASSQDRLSANEKLFF
>TRBJ2-7|TRBD1|TRBV5-1
TGCGCCAGCAGCCATCGGACAGGCCCTTACGAGCAGTACTTC
CASSHRTGPYEQYF
>TRBJ2-3|.|TRBV15
TGTGCCACCAGCAGAGAAGGTAAGGAGAGCACAGATACGCAGTATTTT
CATSREGKESTDTQYF
>TRBJ2-7|.|TRBV5-1
TGCGCCAGCAGCTTGGGGTTCTCGGGGTACGAGCAGTACTTC
CASSLGFSGYEQYF
>TRBJ1-4|.|TRBV2
TGTGCCAGCAAACAGGGCCGTGAAAAACTGTTTTTT
CASKQGREKLFF
>TRBJ2-3|TRBD2|TRBV30
TGTGCCTGGAGACGCGGGGGGGCATATACAGATACGCAGTATTTT
CAWRRGGAYTDTQYF
>TRBJ1-6|TRBD1|TRBV5-4
TGTGCCAGCAGCCCGAACAGGGGGGGTAATTCACCCCTCCACTTT
CASSPNRGGNSPLHF
>TRBJ1-6|TRBD1|TRBV6-5
TGTGCCAGCAGTTACTCAGGGGGCGGGAATTCACCCCTCCACTTT
CASSYSGGGNSPLHF
>TRBJ1-2|TRBD1|TRBV5-1
TGCGCCAGCAGCTTGGCCGGGACAGTAGCTAACTATGGCTACACCTTC
CASSLAGTVANYGYTF
>TRBJ1-5|TRBD1|TRBV7-2
TGTGCCAGCAGTCAACAGGGGGGATATAGCAATCAGCCCCAGCATTTT
CASSQQGGYSNQPQHF
>TRBJ1-4|.|TRBV25-1
TGTGCCAGCAGTGAATATATAACTAATGAAAAACTGTTTTTT
CASSEYITNEKLFF
>TRBJ1-1|.|TRBV9
TGTGCCAGCAGCGTAGTCGGGGGTAACACTGAAGCTTTCTTT
CASSVVGGNTEAFF
>TRBJ2-2|TRBD2|TRBV7-8
TGTGCCAGCAGCAGAAAATGGGGACTAGCGGGGTTTACGAACACCGGGGAGCTGTTTTTT
CASSRKWGLAGFTNTGELFF
>TRBJ2-1|TRBD1|TRBV5-1
TGCGCCAGCAGCCGACAGGGTCTCAACAATGAGCAGTTCTTC
CASSRQGLNNEQFF
>TRBJ2-7|TRBD2|TRBV30
TGTGCCTGGAGCCGACTAGCCGGGAGGGCCTACGAGCAGTACTTC
CAWSRLAGRAYEQYF